A selection of T cell receptor beta chains follows, all from one sample in a study of Graves' ophthalmopathy and Graves' hyperthyroidism. TCRdb redid the calling of the multiplex PCR reads with MiXCR, one entry per CDR3 protein. The profile shows about 660,000 distinct CDR3 sequences, over 40% of them singletons. The sample comprised peripheral blood. Receptor source: an adult man with Graves' ophthalmopathy. Both conserved end residues are part of each CDR3. The D gene is left open where the match is weak. Expanded clones get a size class; other rows say once, few or many, or leave the size out.

V	J	D	size	CDR3	DNA
TRBV5-1	TRBJ1-5	TRBD1	.	CASSWDRGVGQGQPQHF	TGCGCCAGCAGCTGGGACAGGGGAGTCGGGCAGGGTCAGCCCCAGCATTTT
TRBV24-1	TRBJ2-2	TRBD2	many	CATSELAGDTGELFF	TGTGCCACCAGTGAATTAGCGGGAGACACCGGGGAGCTGTTTTTT
TRBV4-3	TRBJ2-5	TRBD2	few	CASSQIGLAGGKETQYF	TGCGCCAGCAGCCAAATAGGGTTAGCGGGGGGCAAAGAGACCCAGTACTTC
TRBV11-2	TRBJ2-7	TRBD1	.	CASHEQDRVYEQYF	TGTGCCAGCCACGAACAGGACAGGGTCTACGAGCAGTACTTC
TRBV2	TRBJ2-7	TRBD1	many	CASRDRVHEQYF	TGTGCCAGCCGGGACAGGGTGCACGAGCAGTACTTC
TRBV7-9	TRBJ1-2	.	many	CASSLAVKGNGYTF	TGTGCCAGCAGCTTAGCGGTGAAGGGCAATGGCTACACCTTC
TRBV5-1	TRBJ1-2	TRBD1	many	CASSPGDRGPNGYTF	TGCGCCAGCAGCCCTGGAGACAGGGGGCCGAATGGCTACACCTTC
TRBV7-6	TRBJ2-7	.	many	CASSPQPGEQYF	TGTGCCAGCAGCCCCCAGCCGGGCGAGCAGTACTTC
TRBV2	TRBJ1-5	.	many	CASTVISNQPQHF	TGTGCCAGCACGGTCATTAGCAATCAGCCCCAGCATTTT
TRBV19	TRBJ1-5	.	.	CASRTENQPQHF	TGTGCCAGCCGCACGGAGAATCAGCCCCAGCATTTT
TRBV5-6	TRBJ2-2	.	few	CASSFGSPNTGELFF	TGTGCCAGCAGCTTCGGGTCTCCGAACACCGGGGAGCTGTTTTTT